These 10 T cell receptor beta chains were all obtained from the same sample, sequenced in a study of regulatory T cells in long-lasting Graves disease. As for time point: newly diagnosed GD, antithyroid drugs for less than 3 months. Extracted PBMC RNA gave rise to the TCR library. Investigators prepared the TCR beta libraries by applying iRepertoire HTBI primers and Arm-PCR of CDR3 regions. One entry per CDR3 protein, called by TCRdb with MiXCR from the multiplex PCR reads. The data show 550,000 to 650,000 distinct CDR3 sequences, about 15% seen once. The same data also went into a second study, on T cells in Graves' hyperthyroidism and ophthalmopathy.

This sample comprised peripheral blood mononuclear cells (PBMCs), obtained at new diagnosis, from a patient treated with antithyroid drugs. The receptors shown here come from a man in his late teens or twenties with Graves disease.

This clonotype was seen repeatedly, ten times or more. V is TRBV11-3 and J is TRBJ2-1, with 14 bases fitting TRBD2. Per germline, CDR1 SGHNT and CDR2 YENEEA. There are 15 residues in the CDR3. Unmatched junction bases numbered 3, after V lost 3 bases and J lost 8 bases. Written as DNA, the CDR3 is TGTGCCAGCAGCTTTACGGGACTAGCGGGAGATGAGCAGTTCTTC. It is translated as CASSFTGLAGDEQFF. Full variable domain (outside the CDR3, taken from reference TRBV11-3 and TRBJ2-1): EAGVVQSPRYKIIEKKQPVAFWCNPISGHNTLYWYLQNLGQGPELLIRYENEEAVDDSQLPKDRFSAERLKGVDSTLKIQPAELGDSAVYLCASSFTGLAGDEQFFGPGTRLTVL.

V and J are TRBV5-1 and TRBJ2-3; TRBD1 aligns across 11 bases. J gave up 6 bases and V 6 bases, and 6 bases lay outside the gene matches. The CDR3 is 14 amino acids. CDR1 and CDR2 (germline): SGHRS, YFSETQ. CDR3 amino acids: CASTGTGGLDTQYF. The DNA for the CDR3 is TGCGCCAGCACCGGGACAGGGGGGTTGGATACGCAGTATTTT.

The chain couples TRBV14 to TRBJ2-1, with a weak D call TRBD2 (5 bases). The V gene lost 2 bases and the J gene lost 4 bases, with 15 bases spanning the gap. Per the germline V gene, CDR1 is SGHDN and CDR2 is FVKESK. The CDR3 has 16 amino acids. This chain's CDR3 is CASSQWVAIDYNEQFF. The CDR3 DNA reads TGTGCCAGCAGCCAATGGGTAGCGATCGATTACAATGAGCAGTTCTTC. The variable domain in full, completed from reference TRBV14 and TRBJ2-1, reads EAGVTQFPSHSVIEKGQTVTLRCDPISGHDNLYWYRRVMGKEIKFLLHFVKESKQDESGMPNNRFLAERTGGTYSTLKVQPAELEDSGVYFCASSQWVAIDYNEQFFGPGTRLTVL.

The CDR3 sequence: CSARGGGPNSPLHF. The CDR3 DNA is TGCAGTGCTAGGGGAGGAGGGCCTAATTCACCCCTCCACTTT. The V and J genes are TRBV20-1 and TRBJ1-6; D uncertain. Per the germline V gene, CDR1 is DFQATT and CDR2 is SNEGSKA (reference sequence). CDR3 length equals 14 residues. Trimming shortened V by 3 bases and J by 6 bases, and 12 bases separated the two germline ends.

Comments on this clonotype: This sequence may be a read error, since a much larger clone differs from it by one base. The gene calls are TRBV7-9 and TRBJ2-1; 7 bases agree with TRBD1. Looked up from germline, CDR1 is SEHNR and CDR2 is FQNEAQ (reference sequence). This CDR3 has 16 residues. J lost 10 bases, V lost 4 bases, and 16 bases had no gene match. The CDR3 DNA is TGTGCCAGCAGCTCCCACCGGGACAGACCAACCTACGAGCAGTTCTTC. Translation: CASSSHRDRPTYEQFF.

V and J are TRBV30 and TRBJ2-5, with 11 positions matching TRBD1. Germline V lookup: CDR1 GTSNPN, CDR2 SVGIG (reference sequence). Trimming removed 3 bases from V and 4 bases from J; junction bases left unmatched: 7. The CDR3 consists of 15 residues. The CDR3 DNA reads TGTGCCTGGAGACCCGGACAGGGGGCTAGAGAGACCCAGTACTTC. This encodes CAWRPGQGARETQYF.

This clonotype was detected many times. The V gene is TRBV18, the J gene TRBJ1-2; 8 bases are shared with TRBD1. The V gene's germline CDR1 is KGHSH and CDR2 LQKENI. V lost 3 bases, J lost 3 bases, and 3 bases stayed unmatched. The CDR3 has 14 amino acids. The CDR3 region is CASSPAGGDYGYTF. CDR3 DNA: TGTGCCAGCTCACCCGCAGGGGGCGACTATGGCTACACCTTC.

This clonotype was observed many times. V is TRBV10-3 and J is TRBJ2-3; D uncertain. This CDR3 comprises 16 residues. CDR1 is ENHRY and CDR2 is SYGVKD in the germline V gene. Trimming pared 10 bases from V and 2 bases from J, leaving 22 bases between. The DNA for the CDR3 is TGTGCCACCGTGTTGGGAAGGTCCCTAATCACAGATACGCAGTATTTT. Encoded protein: CATVLGRSLITDTQYF.

This clonotype was recorded many times. This chain uses TRBV20-1 with TRBJ2-7; TRBD2 aligns across 7 bases. CDR3 length: 14 residues. Losses at the gene ends were 3 bases for V and 2 bases for J; bases not matched to a gene: 7. Germline CDR1 is DFQATT and CDR2 is SNEGSKA (reference sequence). CDR3 in amino acids: CSASMREKPYEQYF. CDR3 nucleotides: TGCAGTGCTAGTATGCGGGAGAAACCCTACGAGCAGTACTTC.

This clonotype has only a few counts. The chain has TRBV15 and TRBJ2-1; a possible D gene is TRBD2 (6 bases). CDR1 and CDR2 from the germline V gene are LNHNV and YYDKDF (reference sequence). The length of the CDR3 is 14 residues. Trimming removed 0 bases from V and 7 bases from J, with 10 bases in between. The CDR3 DNA reads as TGTGCCACCAGCAGAGAGGGGACTTTTAATGAGCAGTTCTTC. It yields the protein CATSREGTFNEQFF.